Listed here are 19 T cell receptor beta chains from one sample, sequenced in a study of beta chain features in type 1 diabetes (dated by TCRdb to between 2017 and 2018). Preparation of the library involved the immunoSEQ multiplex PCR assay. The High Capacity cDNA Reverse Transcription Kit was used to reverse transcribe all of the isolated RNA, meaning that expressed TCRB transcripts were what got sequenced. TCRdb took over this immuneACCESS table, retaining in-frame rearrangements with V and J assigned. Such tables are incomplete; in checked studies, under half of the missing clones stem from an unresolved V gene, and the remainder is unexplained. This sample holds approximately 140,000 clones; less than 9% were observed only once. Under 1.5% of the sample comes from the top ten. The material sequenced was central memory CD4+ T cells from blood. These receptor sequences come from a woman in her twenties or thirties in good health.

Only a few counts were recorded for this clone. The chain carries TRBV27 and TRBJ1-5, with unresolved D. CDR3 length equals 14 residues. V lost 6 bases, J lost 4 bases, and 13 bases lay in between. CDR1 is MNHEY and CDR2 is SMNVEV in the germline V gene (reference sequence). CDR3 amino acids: CASSRSGGNQPQHF. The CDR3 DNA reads TGTGCCAGCAGCCGATCCGGCGGGAATCAGCCCCAGCATTTT.

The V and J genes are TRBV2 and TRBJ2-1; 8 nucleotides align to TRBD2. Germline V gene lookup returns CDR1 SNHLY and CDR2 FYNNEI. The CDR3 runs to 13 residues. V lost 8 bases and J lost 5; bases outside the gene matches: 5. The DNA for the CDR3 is TGTGCCAGCCAGCGGGAGAACAACAATGAGCAGTTCTTC. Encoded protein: CASQRENNNEQFF. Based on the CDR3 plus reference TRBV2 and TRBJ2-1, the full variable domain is EPEVTQTPSHQVTQMGQEVILRCVPISNHLYFYWYRQILGQKVEFLVSFYNNEISEKSEIFDDQFSVERPDGSNFTLKIRSTKLEDSAMYFCASQRENNNEQFFGPGTRLTVL.

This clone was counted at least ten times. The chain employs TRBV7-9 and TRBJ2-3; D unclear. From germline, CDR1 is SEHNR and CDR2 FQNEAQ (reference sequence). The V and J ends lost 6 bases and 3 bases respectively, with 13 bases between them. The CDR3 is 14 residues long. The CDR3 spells CASSRLQSTDTQYF. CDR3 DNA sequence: TGTGCCAGCAGTCGTTTACAGAGTACAGATACGCAGTATTTT.

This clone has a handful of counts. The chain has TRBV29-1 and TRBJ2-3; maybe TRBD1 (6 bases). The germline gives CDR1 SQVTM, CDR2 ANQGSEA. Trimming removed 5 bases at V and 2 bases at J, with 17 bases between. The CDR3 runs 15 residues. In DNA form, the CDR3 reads TGCAGCGTTCCTGGGGGAATGGGGGCCACAGATACGCAGTATTTT. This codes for CSVPGGMGATDTQYF.

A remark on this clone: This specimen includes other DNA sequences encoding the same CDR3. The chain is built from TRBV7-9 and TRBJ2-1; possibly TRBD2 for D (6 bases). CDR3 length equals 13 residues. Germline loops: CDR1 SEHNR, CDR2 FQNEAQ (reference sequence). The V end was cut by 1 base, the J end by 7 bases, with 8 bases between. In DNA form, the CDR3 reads TGTGCCAGCAGCTTAGGGGGAGGAAATGAGCAGTTCTTC. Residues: CASSLGGGNEQFF. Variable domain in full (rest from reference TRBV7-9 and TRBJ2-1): DTGVSQNPRHKITKRGQNVTFRCDPISEHNRLYWYRQTLGQGPEFLTYFQNEAQLEKSRLLSDRFSAERPKGSFSTLEIQRTEQGDSAMYLCASSLGGGNEQFFGPGTRLTVL.

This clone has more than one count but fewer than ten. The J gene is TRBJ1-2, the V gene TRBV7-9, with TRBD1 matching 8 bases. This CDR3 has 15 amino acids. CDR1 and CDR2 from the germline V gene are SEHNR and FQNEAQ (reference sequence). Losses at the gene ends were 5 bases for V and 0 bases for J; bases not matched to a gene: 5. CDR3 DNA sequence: TGTGCCAGCAGCAAAGGACAGGGAGCTAACTATGGCTACACCTTC. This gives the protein CASSKGQGANYGYTF.

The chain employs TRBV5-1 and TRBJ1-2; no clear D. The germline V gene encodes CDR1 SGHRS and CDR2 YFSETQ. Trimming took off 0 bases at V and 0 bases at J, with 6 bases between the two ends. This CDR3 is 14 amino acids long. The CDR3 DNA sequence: TGCGCCAGCAGCTTGGTGGTAGCTAACTATGGCTACACCTTC. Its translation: CASSLVVANYGYTF.

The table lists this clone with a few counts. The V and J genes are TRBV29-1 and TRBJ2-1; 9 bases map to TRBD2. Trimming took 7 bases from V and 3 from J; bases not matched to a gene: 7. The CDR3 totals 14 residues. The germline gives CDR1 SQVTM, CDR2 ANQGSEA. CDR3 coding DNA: TGCAGCGCAAGACTAGCGGAGAACTACAATGAGCAGTTCTTC. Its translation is CSARLAENYNEQFF.

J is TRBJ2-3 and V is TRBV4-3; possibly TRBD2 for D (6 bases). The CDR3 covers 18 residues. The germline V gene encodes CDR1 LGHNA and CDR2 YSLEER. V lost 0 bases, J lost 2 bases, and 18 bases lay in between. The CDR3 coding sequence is TGCGCCAGCAGCCAAGATCGGGGGAGACTACGGCTCACAGATACGCAGTATTTT. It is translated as CASSQDRGRLRLTDTQYF.

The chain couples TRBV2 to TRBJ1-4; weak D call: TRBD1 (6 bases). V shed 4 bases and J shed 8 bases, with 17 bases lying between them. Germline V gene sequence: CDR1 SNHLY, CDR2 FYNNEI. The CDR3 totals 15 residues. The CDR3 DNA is TGTGCCAGCAGTGTTTCGGGGGGGCTTTTGGAAAAACTGTTTTTT. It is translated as CASSVSGGLLEKLFF.

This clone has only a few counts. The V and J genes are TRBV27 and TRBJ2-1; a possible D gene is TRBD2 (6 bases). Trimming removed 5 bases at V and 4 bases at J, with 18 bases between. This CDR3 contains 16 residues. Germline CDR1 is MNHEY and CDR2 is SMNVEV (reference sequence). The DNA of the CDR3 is TGTGCCAGCAGTACTCTAGCGAGCCATAAATACAATGAGCAGTTCTTC. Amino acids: CASSTLASHKYNEQFF.

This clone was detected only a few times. The CDR3 sequence is CASTPKPGTGGANVLTF. Written as DNA, the CDR3 is TGTGCCAGTACCCCAAAACCAGGGACAGGTGGGGCCAACGTCCTGACTTTC. The J gene is TRBJ2-6, the V gene TRBV19; 8 positions agree with TRBD1. CDR1 is LNHDA and CDR2 is SQIVND in the germline V gene (reference sequence). The V segment lost 7 bases and the J segment 3 bases; nucleotides outside the gene matches: 11. CDR3 length: 17 residues.

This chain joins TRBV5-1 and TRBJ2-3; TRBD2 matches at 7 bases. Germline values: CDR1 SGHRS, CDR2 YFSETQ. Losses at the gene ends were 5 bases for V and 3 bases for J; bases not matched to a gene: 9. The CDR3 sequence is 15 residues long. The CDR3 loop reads CASRVGGGPTDTQYF. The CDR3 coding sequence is TGCGCCAGCAGGGTTGGGGGAGGGCCTACAGATACGCAGTATTTT. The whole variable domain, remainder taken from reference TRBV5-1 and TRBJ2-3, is KAGVTQTPRYLIKTRGQQVTLSCSPISGHRSVSWYQQTPGQGLQFLFEYFSETQRNKGNFPGRFSGRQFSNSRSEMNVSTLELGDSALYLCASRVGGGPTDTQYFGPGTRLTVL.

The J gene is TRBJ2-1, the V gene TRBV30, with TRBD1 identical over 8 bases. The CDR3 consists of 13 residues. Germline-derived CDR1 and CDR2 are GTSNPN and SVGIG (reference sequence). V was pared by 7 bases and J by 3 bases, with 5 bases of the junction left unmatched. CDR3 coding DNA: TGTGCCTCTTCCGGGACAGGCTACAATGAGCAGTTCTTC. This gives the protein CASSGTGYNEQFF.

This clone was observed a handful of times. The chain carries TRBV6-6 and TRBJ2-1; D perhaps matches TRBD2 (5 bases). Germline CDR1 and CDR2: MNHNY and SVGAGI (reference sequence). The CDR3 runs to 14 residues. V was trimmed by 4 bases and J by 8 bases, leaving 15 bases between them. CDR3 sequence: CASSSGMDTDEQFF. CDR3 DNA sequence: TGTGCCAGCAGTTCGGGGATGGATACCGATGAGCAGTTCTTC.

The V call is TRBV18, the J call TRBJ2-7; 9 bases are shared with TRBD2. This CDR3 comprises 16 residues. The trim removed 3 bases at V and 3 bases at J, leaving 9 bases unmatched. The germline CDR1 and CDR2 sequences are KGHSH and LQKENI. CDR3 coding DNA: TGTGCCAGCTCACCGGTTGTGGGTAGCGGGAGCTACGAGCAGTACTTC. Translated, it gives CASSPVVGSGSYEQYF.

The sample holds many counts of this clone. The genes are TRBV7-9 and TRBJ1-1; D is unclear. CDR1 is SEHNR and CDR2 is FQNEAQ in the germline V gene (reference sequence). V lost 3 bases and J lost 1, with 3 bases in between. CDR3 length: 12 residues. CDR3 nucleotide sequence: TGTGCCAGCAGCTTCAAGAACACTGAAGCTTTCTTT. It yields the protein CASSFKNTEAFF.

In DNA, the CDR3 is TGTGCCAGCAGCCAACTAGCGGGAGGGATCCAGTACTTC. Protein: CASSQLAGGIQYF. The rearrangement joins TRBV5-8 to TRBJ2-5, with TRBD2 matching 13 bases. J gave up 10 bases and V 4 bases, and 4 bases lay outside the gene matches. Germline CDR1 is SGHTS and CDR2 is YDEGEE. CDR3 length: 13 residues.

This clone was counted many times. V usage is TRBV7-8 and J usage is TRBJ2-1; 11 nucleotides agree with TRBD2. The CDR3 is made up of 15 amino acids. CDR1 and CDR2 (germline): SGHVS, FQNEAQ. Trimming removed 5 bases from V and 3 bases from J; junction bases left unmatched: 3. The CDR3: CASSRLAGNYNEQFF. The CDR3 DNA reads TGTGCCAGCAGCAGACTAGCGGGAAACTACAATGAGCAGTTCTTC.